This T cell receptor (beta chain) stems from a study of Ad26.COV2.S vaccination and SARS-CoV-2 variants. The germline V gene encodes CDR1 SGHDN and CDR2 FVKESK. The CDR3 extends over 13 amino acids. Trimming removed 2 bases at V and 5 bases at J, with 9 bases between. This table comes from immunoSEQ multiplex PCR, and its TCRdb copy is limited to in-frame clones, with some not included. The sample consists of approximately 150,000 clones, roughly 88% of them appearing once. This clonotype was obtained from a human donor who had recovered from COVID-19. Specimen: peripheral blood, collected after recovery from COVID-19. V and J are TRBV14 and TRBJ2-5, with D unclear. The CDR3 DNA sequence: TGTGCCAGCAGCCAATACAATCGGGAGACCCAGTACTTC. Its protein product is CASSQYNRETQYF. The variable domain in full, with the rest retrieved from reference TRBV14 and TRBJ2-5, is EAGVTQFPSHSVIEKGQTVTLRCDPISGHDNLYWYRRVMGKEIKFLLHFVKESKQDESGMPNNRFLAERTGGTYSTLKVQPAELEDSGVYFCASSQYNRETQYFGPGTRLLVL.